A single count supports the clone carrying this T cell receptor (beta chain). Its specificity is unknown. This entry comes from a study of radiation and T cells in renal cell carcinoma. Study observations and caveats: In blood, top tumor clones expanded by 2 weeks, shrinking by 4.

V was cut by 0 bases and J by 5 bases, with 6 bases left in between. The CDR3 has 13 amino acids. The germline V gene encodes CDR1 ENHRY and CDR2 SYGVKD. Time point reported: blood 4 weeks post-SBRT, at nephrectomy. Stated treatment: 15 Gy SBRT to primary tumor, nephrectomy 4 weeks later. Nephrectomy followed 15 Gy stereotactic body radiation by 4 weeks. Serial blood draws occurred at baseline and 2 and 4 weeks post-SBRT. The patient's renal cell carcinoma had clear cell pathology. Here immunoSEQ multiplex PCR was the method, and the copy in TCRdb shows in-frame clones only, minus some. The table has roughly 100,000 clones, more than 65% seen once.

The TCR sequence derives from a man aged 55 to 70 with renal cell carcinoma. V usage is TRBV10-3 and J usage is TRBJ2-3; unclear D gene. Sequences were derived from blood, sampled from a patient whose treatment included radiotherapy and nephrectomy. This CDR3 reads CAISESSRDTQYF. CDR3 DNA: TGTGCCATCAGTGAGTCCTCGAGAGATACGCAGTATTTT.